This TCR beta chain was captured by sequencing in a study of Graves' ophthalmopathy and Graves' hyperthyroidism (dated by TCRdb to between 2018 and 2020). For the study in its entirety: Peripheral blood was collected at initial diagnosis, before any treatment. For independent validation, a separate cohort was made up of 18 hyperthyroidism patients plus 17 patients who later progressed from hyperthyroidism to ophthalmopathy. To explore V-J signatures that separate ophthalmopathy from hyperthyroidism, a discovery set of about 98 patients was enrolled, consisting of 40 to 45 with ophthalmopathy and about 60 with stable hyperthyroidism. In total, approximately 140 blood samples were TCR-sequenced: some 40 ophthalmopathy, over 70 hyperthyroidism and some 17 hyperthyroidism-to-ophthalmopathy patients. Once sampling was done, hyperthyroidism patients were given methimazole at a starting dose of 30 mg daily, while ophthalmopathy patients were given high-dose intravenous methylprednisolone. In more than five hyperthyroidism patients, the T-cell repertoires found in thyroid tissue were compared with those found in blood. To tell Graves' ophthalmopathy apart from Graves' hyperthyroidism, and to predict which patients would progress to ophthalmopathy, the study relied on TCR beta repertoire signatures. General conclusions and limits of the study: In cross-validation, the 13-signature model distinguished ophthalmopathy from stable hyperthyroidism with approximately 90% sensitivity and around 84% specificity, while in the test set the corresponding values were around 79% and 71%. Most of the expanded thyroid clonotypes with a frequency above 0.001 were also detected in blood, and it was suggested that the thyroid immune response may be reflected by blood repertoires. In validation, the model predicted ophthalmopathy progression with 70.59% sensitivity and approximately 75% specificity; fewer than 15 predicted patients were CT-confirmed with GO in a median of about 6.1 months. No statistical method was used to predetermine the sample size, and group allocation was not hidden from the investigators.

This clonotype was seen only a few times. Its antigen is still unknown. There are no base qualities to consult, and no much larger clone falls within one base. For repertoire sequencing, TCR beta CDR3 regions were amplified from RNA transcripts. The first round of RT-PCR was done with HTBI primers and the Qiagen OneStep RT-PCR kit, and was followed by a second round of multiplex PCR, then size selection and purification. The libraries underwent paired-end sequencing with 100 bp reads on an Illumina HiSeq2000. In the original analysis: SOAPnuke was used to process the reads, throwing out any read that had adapters, had uncalled bases, had a mean Phred below 15, or lacked an exact constant-primer or identifier match. High-quality paired reads were merged with COPE v1.2.5. Each unique nucleotide sequence was treated as a clonotype, and MiTCR v1.1 was used to align the clonotypes to the IMGT TRB V, D and J references. The analysis was limited to V-J combinations with a frequency above 0.0001, which together covered 99.2% of repertoires. For each V-J combination, a TCR clonal expansion and chaos score was defined as the ratio of F50 clonal expansion to chaos observed in the TCRdist matrix. Welch's t-statistics and random forest were used to reduce features to about a dozen V-J combinations, which were fed into a naive Bayes classifier. The similarity between thyroid and blood repertoires was quantified using the Morisita-Horn index. The public reads were reprocessed in TCRdb via fastp at Q25 and MiXCR, keeping in-frame beta chains. When rows share a CDR3 protein, they turn into one entry using the most common DNA and genes. The V and J calls here are based on TCRdb, not the publication. This sample has about 740,000 distinct CDR3 sequences in its table, and 40% of those were observed once. The biggest ten clones account for 35% to 55% of the sample.

Ophthalmopathy patients had moderately to severely active disease, Clinical Activity Score of at least 3, NOSPECS grade of at least 4, and disease duration under 3 months. Patients were excluded if they had other autoimmune diseases, uncontrolled infections, pregnancy or lactation. Diagnosis relied on clinical symptoms, serum thyroxine, TRAb, thyroid ultrasound and orbital computed tomography. Ficoll-Paque density gradient centrifugation was used to isolate PBMCs from about 10 ml of fresh peripheral blood. Total RNA was extracted using Trizol reagent, and RNA quality was checked on an Agilent 2100 Bioanalyzer. CDR1 and CDR2 are drawn from the germline V gene: SGHDT, YYEEEE. V and J are trimmed by 1 base and 5 bases, and the gene matches miss 7 bases of the junction. The CDR3 numbers 15 residues from cysteine through phenylalanine. Only CDR3 DNA is held: 45 bases, read in frame from base 1.

The source material was peripheral blood. This clonotype was obtained from an adult man with Graves' ophthalmopathy. The rearranged segments are TRBV5-6 and TRBJ2-5; 8 middle bases align to TRBD1. Here the CDR3 is given as CASSLLQGASETQYF. The nucleotide sequence reads as follows: TGTGCCAGCAGCTTGCTCCAGGGGGCCTCGGAGACCCAGTACTTC.